This T cell receptor beta chain was identified during a study of blood T cell repertoires in COVID-19. The assay was immunoSEQ multiplex PCR, and TCRdb's table has in-frame clones only and misses some. This repertoire shows approximately 71,000 clones, 82% found once; its top ten account for 12% to 15%. The CDR3 length is 14 residues. V gave up 3 bases and J gave up 2 bases; unmatched junction bases: 4. CDR1 MDHEN and CDR2 SYDVKM come from the germline V gene. Sequenced material: peripheral blood. This TCR derives from a woman over 75 with acute or convalescent COVID-19. The chain couples TRBV28 to TRBJ2-7; 7 nucleotides agree with TRBD1. CDR3 amino acids: CASSFGTETYEQYF. CDR3 nucleotide sequence: TGTGCCAGCAGTTTTGGGACAGAGACCTACGAGCAGTACTTC.